This TCR beta chain was retrieved from a study of blood T cell repertoires in COVID-19. On the study more broadly: Italy, Spain and the United States were the sources of the convalescent and acute COVID-19 samples. The analysed material was cDNA or gDNA that came from T cells, B-cell-depleted T cells, or PBMCs.

Per germline, CDR1 SGHDT and CDR2 YYEEEE. The V and J ends lost 2 bases and 6 bases, in that order; junction bases with no gene match: 2. The CDR3 covers 15 residues. Sequenced by immunoSEQ multiplex PCR; TCRdb stores in-frame clones only, minus some. This table holds about 150,000 clones, 75% to 90% found once. The sequence was collected from a woman aged 60 to 75 with active COVID-19. The chain carries TRBV5-6 and TRBJ2-1; 13 bases agree with TRBD2. Sequenced: peripheral blood. For the CDR3, the DNA is TGTGCCAGCAGCTTTAGGACTAGCGGGGGCAATGAGCAGTTCTTC. This encodes CASSFRTSGGNEQFF. The whole variable domain, remainder taken from reference TRBV5-6 and TRBJ2-1, is DAGVTQSPTHLIKTRGQQVTLRCSPKSGHDTVSWYQQALGQGPQFIFQYYEEEERQRGNFPDRFSGHQFPNYSSELNVNALLLGDSALYLCASSFRTSGGNEQFFGPGTRLTVL.